This T cell receptor beta chain was sequenced for a study of memory CD4+ T cells and cytomegalovirus serostatus. This clone was detected only once. The assay was immunoSEQ multiplex PCR, and TCRdb's table has in-frame clones only and misses some. The sample carries 60,000 or so clones, roughly 85% recorded once. Germline loops: CDR1 KGHSH, CDR2 LQKENI. The CDR3 length is 15 residues. J gave up 5 bases and V 3 bases, and 9 bases lay outside the gene matches. Single viable CD3+CD4+CD8-CD45RO+ cells were sorted as the memory CD4+ T cells. After thawing, CD4+ T cells were positively selected. Sequences were obtained from memory CD4+ T cells from blood. The TCR originated in an adult in good health and CMV-seronegative. Some clones in this sample may be carry-over from other donors' samples. This chain connects TRBV18 to TRBJ1-1; 7 bases agree with TRBD1. The CDR3: CASSPLNQGETEAFF. Written as DNA, the CDR3 is TGTGCCAGCTCACCCCTGAATCAGGGGGAAACTGAAGCTTTCTTT.